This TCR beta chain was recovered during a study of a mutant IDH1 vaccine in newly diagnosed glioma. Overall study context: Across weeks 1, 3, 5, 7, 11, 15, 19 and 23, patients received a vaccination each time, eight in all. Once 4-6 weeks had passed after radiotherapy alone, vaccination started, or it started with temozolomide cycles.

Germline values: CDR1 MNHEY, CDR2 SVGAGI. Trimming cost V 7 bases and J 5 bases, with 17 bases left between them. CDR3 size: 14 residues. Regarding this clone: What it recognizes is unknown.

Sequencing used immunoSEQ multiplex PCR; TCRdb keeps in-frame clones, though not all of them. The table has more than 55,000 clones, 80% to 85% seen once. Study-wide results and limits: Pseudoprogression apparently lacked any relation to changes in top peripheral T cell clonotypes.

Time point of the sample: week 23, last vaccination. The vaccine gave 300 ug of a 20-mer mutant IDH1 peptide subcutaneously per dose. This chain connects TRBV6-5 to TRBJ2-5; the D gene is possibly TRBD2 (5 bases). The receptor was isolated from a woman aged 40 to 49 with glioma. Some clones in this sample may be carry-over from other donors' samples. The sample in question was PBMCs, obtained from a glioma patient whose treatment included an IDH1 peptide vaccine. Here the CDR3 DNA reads TGTGCCAGCATCCACTCGCCAGGCGGGGAGACCCAGTACTTC. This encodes CASIHSPGGETQYF.